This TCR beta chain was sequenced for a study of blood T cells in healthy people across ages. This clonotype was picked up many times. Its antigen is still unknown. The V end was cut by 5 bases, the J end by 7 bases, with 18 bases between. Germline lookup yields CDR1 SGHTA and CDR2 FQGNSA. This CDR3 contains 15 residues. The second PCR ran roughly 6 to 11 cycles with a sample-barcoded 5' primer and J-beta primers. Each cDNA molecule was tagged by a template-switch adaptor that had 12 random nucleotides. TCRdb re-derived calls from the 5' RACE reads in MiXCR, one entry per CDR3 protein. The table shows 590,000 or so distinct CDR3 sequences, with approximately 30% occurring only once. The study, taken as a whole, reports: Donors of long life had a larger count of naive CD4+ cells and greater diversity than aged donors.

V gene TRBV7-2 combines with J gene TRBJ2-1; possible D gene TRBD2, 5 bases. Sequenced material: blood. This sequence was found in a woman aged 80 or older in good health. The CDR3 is CASSPAPGFPNEQFF. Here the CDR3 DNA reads TGTGCCAGCAGCCCCGCCCCGGGGTTCCCTAATGAGCAGTTCTTC. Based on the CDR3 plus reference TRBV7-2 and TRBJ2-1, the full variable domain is GAGVSQSPSNKVTEKGKDVELRCDPISGHTALYWYRQSLGQGLEFLIYFQGNSAPDKSGLPSDRFSAERTGGSVSTLTIQRTQQEDSAVYLCASSPAPGFPNEQFFGPGTRLTVL.